The sequence of this TCR beta chain was determined in a study of blood T cell repertoires in COVID-19. Per the authors' pipeline: Estimated nucleated cell counts came from reference gene primer amplification. Sequenced by immunoSEQ multiplex PCR; TCRdb stores in-frame clones only, minus some. The V and J calls and clone size come from that table; D and trimming were worked out from the DNA. The sample yields approximately 100,000 clones, 65% to 85% seen once. V lost 2 bases and J 5 bases, leaving 9 bases between the germline ends. The CDR3 has 13 amino acids. Germline CDR1 is MNHEY and CDR2 is SMNVEV (reference sequence).

The source is a man aged 60 to 69 with acute or convalescent COVID-19. This sequence joins TRBV27 and TRBJ1-2; D uncertain. Specimen: peripheral blood. The CDR3 nucleotides read TGTGCCAGCAGTTTAGGAGTTACATATGGCTACACCTTC. It translates to CASSLGVTYGYTF.